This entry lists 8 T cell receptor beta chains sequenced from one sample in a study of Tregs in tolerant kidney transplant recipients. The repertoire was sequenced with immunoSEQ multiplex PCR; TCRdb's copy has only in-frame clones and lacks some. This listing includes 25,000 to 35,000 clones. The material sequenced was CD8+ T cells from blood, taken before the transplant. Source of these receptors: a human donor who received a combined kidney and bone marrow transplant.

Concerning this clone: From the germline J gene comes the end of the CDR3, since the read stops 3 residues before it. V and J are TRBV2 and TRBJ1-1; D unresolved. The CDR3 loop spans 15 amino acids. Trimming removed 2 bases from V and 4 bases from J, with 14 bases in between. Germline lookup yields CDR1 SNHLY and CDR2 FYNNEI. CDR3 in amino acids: CASSELADLVTEAFF. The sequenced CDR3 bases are TGTGCCAGCAGTGAATTGGCGGATTTGGTCACTGAA.

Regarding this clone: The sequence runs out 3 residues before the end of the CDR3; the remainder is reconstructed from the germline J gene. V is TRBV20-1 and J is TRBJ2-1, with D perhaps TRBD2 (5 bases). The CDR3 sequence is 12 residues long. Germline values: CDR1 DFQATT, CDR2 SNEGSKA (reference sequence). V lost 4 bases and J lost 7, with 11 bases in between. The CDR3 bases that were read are TGCAGTGCTACGACTAACTGGAATGAG. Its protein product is CSATTNWNE. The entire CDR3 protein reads CSATTNWNEQFF.

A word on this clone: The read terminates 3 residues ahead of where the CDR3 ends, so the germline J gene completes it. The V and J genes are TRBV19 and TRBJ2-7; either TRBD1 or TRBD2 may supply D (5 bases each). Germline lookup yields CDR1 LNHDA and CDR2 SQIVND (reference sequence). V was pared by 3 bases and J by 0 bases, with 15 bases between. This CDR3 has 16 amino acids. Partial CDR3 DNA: TGTGCCAGTAGTATGGGAGTGGGGCCGAACTCCTACGAG. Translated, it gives CASSMGVGPNSYE. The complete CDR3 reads CASSMGVGPNSYEQYF.

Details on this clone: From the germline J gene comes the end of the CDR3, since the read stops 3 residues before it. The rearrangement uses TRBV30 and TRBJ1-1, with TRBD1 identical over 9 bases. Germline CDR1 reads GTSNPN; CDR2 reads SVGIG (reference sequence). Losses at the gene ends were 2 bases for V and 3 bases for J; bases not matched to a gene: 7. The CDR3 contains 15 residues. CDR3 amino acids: CAWSSSGQGDTEAFF. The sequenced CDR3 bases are TGTGCCTGGAGTAGCTCGGGACAGGGCGACACTGAA.

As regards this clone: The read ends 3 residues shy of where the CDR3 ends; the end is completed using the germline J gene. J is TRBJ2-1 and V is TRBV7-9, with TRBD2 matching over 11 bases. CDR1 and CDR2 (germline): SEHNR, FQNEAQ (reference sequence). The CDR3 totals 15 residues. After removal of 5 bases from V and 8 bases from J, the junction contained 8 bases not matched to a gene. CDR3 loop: CASSRSGGAADEQFF. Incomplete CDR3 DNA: TGTGCCAGCAGCCGTAGCGGGGGGGCGGCGGATGAG.

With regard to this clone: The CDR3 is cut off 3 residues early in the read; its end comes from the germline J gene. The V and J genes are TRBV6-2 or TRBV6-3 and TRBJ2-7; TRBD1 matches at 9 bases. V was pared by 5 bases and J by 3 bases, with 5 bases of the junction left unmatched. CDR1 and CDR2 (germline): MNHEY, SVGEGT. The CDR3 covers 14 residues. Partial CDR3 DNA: TGTGCCAGCAGTCACGAGACAGGGGGCTACGAG. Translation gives CASSHETGGYE. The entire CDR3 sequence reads CASSHETGGYEQYF.

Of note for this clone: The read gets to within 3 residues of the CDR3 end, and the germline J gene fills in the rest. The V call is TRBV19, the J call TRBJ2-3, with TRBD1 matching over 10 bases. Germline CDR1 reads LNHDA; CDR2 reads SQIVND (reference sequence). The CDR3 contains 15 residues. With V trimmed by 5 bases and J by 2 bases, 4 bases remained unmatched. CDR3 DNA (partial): TGTGCCAGTAGTGTCGGGACAGGGGTCACAGATACG. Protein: CASSVGTGVTDT. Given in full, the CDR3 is CASSVGTGVTDTQYF.

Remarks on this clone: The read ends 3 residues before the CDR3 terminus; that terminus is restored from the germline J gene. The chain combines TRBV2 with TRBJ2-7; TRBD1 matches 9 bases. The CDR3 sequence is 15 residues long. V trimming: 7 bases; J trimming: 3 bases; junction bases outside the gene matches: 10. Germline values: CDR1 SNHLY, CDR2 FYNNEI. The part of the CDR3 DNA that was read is TGTGCCAGCACCTCAGGTGGGGACAGGGTCTACGAG. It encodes CASTSGGDRVYE. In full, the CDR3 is CASTSGGDRVYEQYF. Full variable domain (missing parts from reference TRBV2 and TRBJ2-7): EPEVTQTPSHQVTQMGQEVILRCVPISNHLYFYWYRQILGQKVEFLVSFYNNEISEKSEIFDDQFSVERPDGSNFTLKIRSTKLEDSAMYFCASTSGGDRVYEQYFGPGTRLTVT.